This TCR beta chain was obtained from a study of shared clonotypes between healthy human individuals. Repertoires were generated with immunoSEQ multiplex PCR, while TCRdb's copy carries only in-frame clones and drops some. The sample has hundreds of thousands of clones; about 96% are singletons. This CDR3 comprises 18 residues. The ends were cut back, 5 bases at V and 0 bases at J, with 22 bases in the middle. Germline V gives CDR1 MNHEY, CDR2 SMNVEV (reference sequence). Positively selected for CCR7, the CD45RO-negative cells used as naive CD8 cells excluded terminally differentiated effector memory CD45RA+ cells. Notes on the study in general: In this cohort, only blood was sampled, and tissue repertoires likely differ. It was the non-shared clonotypes that had lower generation probabilities than clonotypes shared by all four donors.

On this clone: What it recognizes is unknown.

Sequenced: naive CD8+ T cells sorted from blood. This sequence originates from a woman in her twenties or thirties in good health. The chain joins TRBV27 to TRBJ1-1, with D maybe TRBD1 (5 bases). The DNA of the CDR3 is TGTGCCAGCAGTCATCGGGACTCCCGGGACGGGATGAACACTGAAGCTTTCTTT. It codes for CASSHRDSRDGMNTEAFF.